These 5 T cell receptor beta chains were sequenced from one sample in a study of blood T cell repertoires in COVID-19 (dated by TCRdb to 2018 to 2020). The library was built by means of the immunoSEQ multiplex PCR assay. TCRdb mirrors the immuneACCESS table, restricted to in-frame sequences. Some clones are absent from its copies; in checked studies, under half trace to an unresolved V gene, and the reason for the others is unknown. The sample table contains approximately 180,000 clones; only one count was recorded for about nine tenths of them. The ten largest clones add up to 0.53% of the sample. The sequencing input was peripheral blood. The receptors stem from a man between 50 and 59 years old with acute or convalescent COVID-19.

The chain is built from TRBV30 and TRBJ2-1; tentatively, D is TRBD1 (6 bases). Deletions cut 0 bases from V and 5 bases from J, with 8 bases between. Germline CDR1 and CDR2: GTSNPN and SVGIG (reference sequence). The CDR3 contains 13 residues. In nucleotides, the CDR3 is TGTGCCTGGAGTGTACAGGGTGACAATGAGCAGTTCTTC. This encodes CAWSVQGDNEQFF.

This clone was seen once. The chain employs TRBV28 and TRBJ1-2, with 10 nucleotides matching TRBD1. This CDR3 has 14 amino acids. Germline V gives CDR1 MDHEN, CDR2 SYDVKM. J was trimmed by 4 bases and V by 8 bases; bases with no gene match: 7. The CDR3 protein is CASETGGAVYGYTF. The DNA for the CDR3 is TGTGCCAGCGAGACAGGGGGCGCCGTCTATGGCTACACCTTC.

Only one count was recorded for this clone. The chain recombines TRBV5-4 with TRBJ2-1; a possible D gene is TRBD2 (6 bases). The germline V gene encodes CDR1 SGHNT and CDR2 YYREEE (reference sequence). This CDR3 contains 12 residues. Trimming took 5 bases from V and 9 from J, leaving 12 bases between them. The CDR3 region has the DNA TGTGCCAGCAGTTTACCCGGGAGTGAGCAGTTCTTC. This gives the protein CASSLPGSEQFF. The whole variable domain, remainder taken from reference TRBV5-4 and TRBJ2-1, is ETGVTQSPTHLIKTRGQQVTLRCSSQSGHNTVSWYQQALGQGPQFIFQYYREEENGRGNFPPRFSGLQFPNYSSELNVNALELDDSALYLCASSLPGSEQFFGPGTRLTVL.

The genes are TRBV28 and TRBJ1-1, with 9 bases identical to TRBD1. The V gene end was trimmed by 6 bases and the J gene end by 0 bases; junction bases not matched to a gene: 11. Germline CDR1 is MDHEN and CDR2 is SYDVKM. The CDR3 is 17 amino acids. The CDR3 protein is CASSPTGGGPMNTEAFF. The CDR3 nucleotides read TGTGCCAGCAGCCCGACAGGGGGGGGGCCCATGAACACTGAAGCTTTCTTT.

The chain recombines TRBV7-3 with TRBJ2-7; D possibly corresponds to TRBD1 (6 bases). Germline lookup yields CDR1 SGHTA and CDR2 FQGTGA. V was pared by 5 bases and J by 6 bases, with 14 bases between. The CDR3 loop spans 13 amino acids. The chain's CDR3 is CASSLQGLGEQYF. CDR3 sequence (DNA): TGTGCCAGCAGCCTACAGGGATTGGGCGAGCAGTACTTC.